The sequence of this T cell receptor (beta chain) was determined in a study of blood T cell repertoires in COVID-19. Per germline, CDR1 MNHEY and CDR2 SVGEGT. Trimming left V 6 bases short and J 4 bases short, with 5 bases between. This CDR3 spans 11 amino acids. Per the original methods: From reference gene primer amplification, estimates of nucleated cell counts were derived. Sequencing was performed with immunoSEQ multiplex PCR; in TCRdb, only in-frame clones are kept and a portion is missing. That table gives V, J and clone size, and the DNA gave D and trimming. The sample carries roughly 360,000 clones, more than 75% recorded once. Participant ages covered about 18 to 100 years across 20 to 30 US areas.

The TCR comes from a man aged 30-40 years who had recovered from COVID-19. J is TRBJ2-3 and V is TRBV6-2 or TRBV6-3; D ambiguous. The specimen was PBMCs or T cells enriched from blood (not recorded which). CDR3 residues: CASSPADTQYF. DNA for the CDR3: TGTGCCAGCAGCCCCGCAGATACGCAGTATTTT.